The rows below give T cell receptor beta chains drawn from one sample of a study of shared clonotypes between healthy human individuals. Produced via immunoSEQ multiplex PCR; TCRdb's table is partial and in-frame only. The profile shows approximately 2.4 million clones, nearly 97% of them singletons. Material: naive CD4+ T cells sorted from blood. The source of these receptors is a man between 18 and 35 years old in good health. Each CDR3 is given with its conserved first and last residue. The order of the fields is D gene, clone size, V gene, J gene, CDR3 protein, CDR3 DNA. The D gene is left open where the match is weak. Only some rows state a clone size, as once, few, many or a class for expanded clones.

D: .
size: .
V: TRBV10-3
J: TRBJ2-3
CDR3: CAIRIQGAPADTQYF
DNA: TGTGCCATCAGGATACAGGGCGCCCCCGCAGATACGCAGTATTTT

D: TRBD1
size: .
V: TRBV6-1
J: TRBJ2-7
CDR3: CASRYRGQYEQYF
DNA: TGTGCCAGCAGATACAGGGGGCAATACGAGCAGTACTTC

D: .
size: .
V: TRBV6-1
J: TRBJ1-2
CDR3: CASSEAGPTYGYTF
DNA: TGTGCCAGCAGTGAAGCCGGGCCAACCTATGGCTACACCTTC

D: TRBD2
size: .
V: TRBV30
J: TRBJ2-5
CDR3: CAWKGLAVPYQETQYF
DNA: TGTGCCTGGAAGGGACTAGCGGTCCCTTACCAAGAGACCCAGTACTTC

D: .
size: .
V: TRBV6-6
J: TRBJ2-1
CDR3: CASSYGTLANEQFF
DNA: TGTGCCAGCAGTTACGGGACTTTGGCCAATGAGCAGTTCTTC

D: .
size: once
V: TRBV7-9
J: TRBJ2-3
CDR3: CASSLMAGTDTQYF
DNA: TGTGCCAGCAGCTTAATGGCCGGCACAGATACGCAGTATTTT

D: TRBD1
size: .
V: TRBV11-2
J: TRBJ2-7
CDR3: CASSLDRGSSYEQYF
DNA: TGTGCCAGCAGCCTGGACAGGGGGAGCTCCTACGAGCAGTACTTC

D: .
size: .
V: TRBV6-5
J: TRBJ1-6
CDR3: CASSYEEGALNSPLHF
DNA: TGTGCCAGCAGTTACGAAGAAGGAGCTTTAAATTCACCCCTCCACTTT

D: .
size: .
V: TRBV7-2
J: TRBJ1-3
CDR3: CASSLARGLGNTIYF
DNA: TGTGCCAGCAGCCTAGCACGTGGGCTTGGAAACACCATATATTTT

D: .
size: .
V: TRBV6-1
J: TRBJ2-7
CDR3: CASRIQVSYEQYF
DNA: TGTGCCAGCAGGATACAGGTCTCCTACGAGCAGTACTTC

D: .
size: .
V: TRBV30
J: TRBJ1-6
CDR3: CAWTRGLNSPLHF
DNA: TGTGCCTGGACCCGGGGCTTAAATTCACCCCTCCACTTT

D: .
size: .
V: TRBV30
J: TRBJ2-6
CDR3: CAWTASGGANVLTF
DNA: TGTGCCTGGACTGCTTCGGGAGGGGCCAACGTCCTGACTTTC

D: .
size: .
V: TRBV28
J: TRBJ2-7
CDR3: CASSTRAGTDGRSLPFYEQYF
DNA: TGTGCCAGCAGTACCCGGGCGGGGACAGACGGTCGGTCACTCCCTTTCTACGAGCAGTACTTC

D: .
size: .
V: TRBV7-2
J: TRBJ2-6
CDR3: CASSLSTGANVLTF
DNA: TGTGCCAGCAGCTTATCGACTGGGGCCAACGTCCTGACTTTC

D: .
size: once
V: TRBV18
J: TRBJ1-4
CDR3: CASSPKGTTNEKLFF
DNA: TGTGCCAGCTCACCCAAAGGGACAACTAATGAAAAACTGTTTTTT

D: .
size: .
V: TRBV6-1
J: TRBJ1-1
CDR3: CASSEKTEATYFTIEAFF
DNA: TGTGCCAGCAGTGAGAAAACAGAAGCCACCTACTTTACGATTGAAGCTTTCTTT

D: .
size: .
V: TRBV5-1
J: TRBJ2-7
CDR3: CASSLGPEQYF
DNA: TGCGCCAGCAGCTTGGGGCCCGAGCAGTACTTC

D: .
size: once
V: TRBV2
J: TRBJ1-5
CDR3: CASNRGLLNQPQHF
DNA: TGTGCCAGCAACCGGGGCCTGCTGAATCAGCCCCAGCATTTT

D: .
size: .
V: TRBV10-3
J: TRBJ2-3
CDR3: CAITADQVTDTQYF
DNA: TGTGCCATCACCGCAGACCAGGTGACAGATACGCAGTATTTT

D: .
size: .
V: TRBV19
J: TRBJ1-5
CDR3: CASSPRGGSNQPQHF
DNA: TGTGCCAGTAGCCCGAGGGGTGGAAGCAATCAGCCCCAGCATTTT

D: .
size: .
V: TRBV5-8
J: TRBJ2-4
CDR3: CASSLYLAKNIQYF
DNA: TGTGCCAGCAGCTTATACTTAGCCAAAAACATTCAGTACTTC

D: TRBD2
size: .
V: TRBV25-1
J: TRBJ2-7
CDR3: CASRGTSGVQYF
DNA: TGTGCCAGCAGGGGGACTAGCGGAGTACAGTACTTC

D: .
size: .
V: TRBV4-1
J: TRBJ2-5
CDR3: CASSQDRAPQETQYF
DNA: TGCGCCAGCAGCCAAGATAGGGCCCCGCAAGAGACCCAGTACTTC

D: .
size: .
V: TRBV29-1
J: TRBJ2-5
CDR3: CSVEQETQYF
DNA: TGCAGCGTTGAGCAAGAGACCCAGTACTTC

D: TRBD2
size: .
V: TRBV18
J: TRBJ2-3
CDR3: CASSPRSGGTDTQYF
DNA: TGTGCCAGCTCACCACGGAGCGGGGGGACAGATACGCAGTATTTT

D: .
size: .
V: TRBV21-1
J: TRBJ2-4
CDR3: CPGKVIAKNIQYF
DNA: TGTCCCGGGAAGGTTATAGCCAAAAACATTCAGTACTTC

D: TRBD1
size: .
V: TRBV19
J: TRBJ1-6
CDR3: CASSPNPQGISSPLHF
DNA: TGTGCCAGTAGTCCAAACCCACAGGGGATCTCTTCACCCCTCCACTTT

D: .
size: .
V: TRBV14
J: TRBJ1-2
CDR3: CASSQEVGGYGYTF
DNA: TGTGCCAGCAGCCAAGAAGTGGGGGGATATGGCTACACCTTC

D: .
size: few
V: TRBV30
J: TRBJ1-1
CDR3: CAWNRDMNTEAFF
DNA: TGTGCCTGGAACAGGGATATGAACACTGAAGCTTTCTTT

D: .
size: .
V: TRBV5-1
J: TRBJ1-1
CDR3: CASSTDRTNTEAFF
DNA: TGCGCCAGCAGCACCGACAGGACGAACACTGAAGCTTTCTTT

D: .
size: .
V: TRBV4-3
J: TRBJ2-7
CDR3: CASSRGDFNDEQYF
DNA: TGCGCCAGCAGCCGGGGGGACTTCAACGACGAGCAGTACTTC

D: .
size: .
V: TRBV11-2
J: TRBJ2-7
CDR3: CASSLRGAGTGSYEQYF
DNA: TGTGCCAGCAGCTTAAGGGGCGCTGGGACGGGGTCGTACGAGCAGTACTTC

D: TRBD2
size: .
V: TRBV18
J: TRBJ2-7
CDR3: CASSPIPGGPPEQYF
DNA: TGTGCCAGCTCACCGATCCCGGGGGGACCCCCCGAGCAGTACTTC

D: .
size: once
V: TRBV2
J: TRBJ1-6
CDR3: CASSENPTGALVSPLHF
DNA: TGTGCCAGCAGTGAAAACCCCACGGGGGCCCTCGTTTCACCCCTCCACTTT

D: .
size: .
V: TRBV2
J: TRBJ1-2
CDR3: CASSELALGYTF
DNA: TGTGCCAGCAGTGAATTGGCGCTCGGCTACACCTTC

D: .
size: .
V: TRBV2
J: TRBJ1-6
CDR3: CASRGRAGNSPLHF
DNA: TGTGCCAGCAGGGGGAGGGCCGGTAATTCACCCCTCCACTTT

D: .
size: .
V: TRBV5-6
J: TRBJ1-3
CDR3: CASSWGKGPGNTIYF
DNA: TGTGCCAGCAGCTGGGGAAAGGGCCCCGGAAACACCATATATTTT

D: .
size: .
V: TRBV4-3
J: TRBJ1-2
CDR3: CASSQAGGRNFYGYTF
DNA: TGCGCCAGCAGCCAAGCCGGGGGTCGCAACTTTTATGGCTACACCTTC